This T cell receptor (beta chain) is from a study of blood T cell repertoires in COVID-19. Study-wide background: PBMCs, B-cell-depleted T cells, or T cells provided the cDNA or gDNA that made up the material.

Measured with immunoSEQ multiplex PCR; TCRdb has only the in-frame clones, and not every one. The data show fewer than 200,000 clones, more than 75% seen once. Germline CDR1 SGHTA, CDR2 FQGNSA. The CDR3 runs 16 residues. V lost 1 base and J lost 0, with 10 bases in between. The receptor was derived from a man aged 35 to 55 with active or convalescent COVID-19. V usage is TRBV7-2 and J usage is TRBJ1-3, with D possibly being TRBD1 (5 bases). Sequencing was performed on peripheral blood. CDR3 coding DNA: TGTGCCAGCAGCTTAGGAGGACACCGCTCTGGAAACACCATATATTTT. Encoded protein: CASSLGGHRSGNTIYF.